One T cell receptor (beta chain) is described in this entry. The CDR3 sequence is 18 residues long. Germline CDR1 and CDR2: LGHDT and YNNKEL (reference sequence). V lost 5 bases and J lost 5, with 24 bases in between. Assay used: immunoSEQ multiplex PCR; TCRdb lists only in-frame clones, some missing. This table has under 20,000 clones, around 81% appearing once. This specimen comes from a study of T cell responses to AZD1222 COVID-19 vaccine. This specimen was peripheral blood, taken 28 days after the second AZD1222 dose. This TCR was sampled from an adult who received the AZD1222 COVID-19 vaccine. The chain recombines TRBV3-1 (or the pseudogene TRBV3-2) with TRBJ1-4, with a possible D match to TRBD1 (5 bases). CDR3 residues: CASSDWDAGGRENEKLFF. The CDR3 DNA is TGTGCCAGCAGCGACTGGGATGCCGGGGGTAGGGAAAATGAAAAACTGTTTTTT.